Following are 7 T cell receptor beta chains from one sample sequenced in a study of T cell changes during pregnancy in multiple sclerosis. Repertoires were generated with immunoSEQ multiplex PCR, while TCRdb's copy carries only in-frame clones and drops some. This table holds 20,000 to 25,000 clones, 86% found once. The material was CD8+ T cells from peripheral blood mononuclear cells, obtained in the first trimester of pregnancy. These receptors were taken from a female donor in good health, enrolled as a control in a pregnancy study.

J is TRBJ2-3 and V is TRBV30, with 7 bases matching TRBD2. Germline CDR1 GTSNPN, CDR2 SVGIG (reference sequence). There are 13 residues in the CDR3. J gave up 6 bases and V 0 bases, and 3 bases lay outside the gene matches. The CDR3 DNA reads TGTGCCTGGAGTGTCCTGGGGGGGGATACGCAGTATTTT. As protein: CAWSVLGGDTQYF. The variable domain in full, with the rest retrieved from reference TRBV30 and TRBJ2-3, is SQTIHQWPATLVQPVGSPLSLECTVEGTSNPNLYWYRQAAGRGLQLLFYSVGIGQISSEVPQNLSASRPQDRQFILSSKKLLLSDSGFYLCAWSVLGGDTQYFGPGTRLTVL.

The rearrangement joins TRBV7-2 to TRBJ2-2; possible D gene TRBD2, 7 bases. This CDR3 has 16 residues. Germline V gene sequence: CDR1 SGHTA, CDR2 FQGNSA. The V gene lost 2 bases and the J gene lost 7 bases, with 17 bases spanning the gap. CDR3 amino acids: CASSLLGRDMGGELFF. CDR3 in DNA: TGTGCCAGCAGCTTATTAGGGAGGGACATGGGCGGGGAGCTGTTTTTT. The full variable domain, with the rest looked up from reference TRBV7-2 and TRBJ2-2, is GAGVSQSPSNKVTEKGKDVELRCDPISGHTALYWYRQSLGQGLEFLIYFQGNSAPDKSGLPSDRFSAERTGGSVSTLTIQRTQQEDSAVYLCASSLLGRDMGGELFFGEGSRLTVL.

The CDR3 coding sequence is TGTGCCAGCAGCTCCCCTTGGGGCTCTCTAGAGACCCAGTACTTC. It translates to CASSSPWGSLETQYF. V gene TRBV11-2 combines with J gene TRBJ2-5; TRBD1 is a possible D gene (5 bases). Germline CDR1 reads SGHAT; CDR2 reads FQNNGV. Trimming left V 4 bases short and J 4 bases short, with 16 bases between. The CDR3 totals 15 residues.

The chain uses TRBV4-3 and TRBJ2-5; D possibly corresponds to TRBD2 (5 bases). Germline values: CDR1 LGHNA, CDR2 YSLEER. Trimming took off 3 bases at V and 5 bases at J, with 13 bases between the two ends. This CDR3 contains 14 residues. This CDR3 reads CASSHLLGEETQYF. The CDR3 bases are TGCGCCAGCAGCCACCTACTCGGGGAGGAGACCCAGTACTTC.

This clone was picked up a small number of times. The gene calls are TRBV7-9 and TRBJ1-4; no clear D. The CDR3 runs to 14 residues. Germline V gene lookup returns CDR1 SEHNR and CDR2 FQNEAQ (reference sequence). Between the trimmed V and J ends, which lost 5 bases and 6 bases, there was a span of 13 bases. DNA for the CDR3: TGTGCCAGCAGCCCTAGTCCGGGAGATGAAAAACTGTTTTTT. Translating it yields CASSPSPGDEKLFF.

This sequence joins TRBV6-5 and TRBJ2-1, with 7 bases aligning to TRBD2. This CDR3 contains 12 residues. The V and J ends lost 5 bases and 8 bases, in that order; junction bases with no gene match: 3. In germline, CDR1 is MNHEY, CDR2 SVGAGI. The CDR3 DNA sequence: TGTGCCAGCAGTCCTAGCGGCGATGAGCAGTTCTTC. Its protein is CASSPSGDEQFF.

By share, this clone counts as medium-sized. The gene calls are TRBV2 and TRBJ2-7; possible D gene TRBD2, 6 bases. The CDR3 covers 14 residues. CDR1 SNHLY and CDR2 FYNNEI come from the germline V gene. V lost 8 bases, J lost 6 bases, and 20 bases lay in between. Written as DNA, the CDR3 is TGTGCCAGCCACTCTGGACGGGGGTCGTTCGAGCAGTACTTC. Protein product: CASHSGRGSFEQYF.